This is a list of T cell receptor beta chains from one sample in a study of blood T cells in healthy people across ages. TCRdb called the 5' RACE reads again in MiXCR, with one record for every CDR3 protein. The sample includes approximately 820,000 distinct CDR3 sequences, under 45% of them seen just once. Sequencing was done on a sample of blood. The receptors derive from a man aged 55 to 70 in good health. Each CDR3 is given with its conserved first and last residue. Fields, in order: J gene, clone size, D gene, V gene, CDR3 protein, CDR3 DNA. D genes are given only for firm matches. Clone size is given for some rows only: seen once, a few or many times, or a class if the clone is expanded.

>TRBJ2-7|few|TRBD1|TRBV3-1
CASSPLTGGSYEQYF
TGTGCCAGCAGCCCCCTGACAGGGGGTTCCTACGAGCAGTACTTC
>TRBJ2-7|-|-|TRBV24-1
CATSDFKGQRYEQYF
TGTGCCACCAGTGATTTCAAGGGACAAAGATACGAGCAGTACTTC
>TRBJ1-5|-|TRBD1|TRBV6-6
CASSQGQGAGQPQHF
TGTGCCAGCAGCCAGGGACAGGGGGCAGGACAGCCCCAGCATTTT
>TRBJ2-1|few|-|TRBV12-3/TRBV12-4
CASRPPGSYNEQFF
TGTGCCAGCAGGCCCCCGGGCTCCTACAATGAGCAGTTCTTC
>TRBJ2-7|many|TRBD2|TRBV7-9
CASSHTGTSRYEQYF
TGTGCCAGCAGCCATACCGGGACTAGTAGGTACGAGCAGTACTTC
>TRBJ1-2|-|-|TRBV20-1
CSAPTRANYGYTF
TGCAGTGCTCCTACGAGGGCTAACTATGGCTACACCTTC
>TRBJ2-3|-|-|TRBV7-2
CASSLSPGLGADTQYF
TGTGCCAGCAGCTTATCTCCGGGCCTGGGCGCAGATACGCAGTATTTT
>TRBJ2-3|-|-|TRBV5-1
CASSSEGDTQYF
TGCGCCAGCAGCTCCGAGGGGGATACGCAGTATTTT
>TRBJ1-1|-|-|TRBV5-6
CASSLPGPRNTEAFF
TGTGCCAGCAGCTTACCCGGACCCAGGAACACTGAAGCTTTCTTT
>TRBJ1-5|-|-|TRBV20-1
CSATDNSNQPQHF
TGCAGTGCTACAGACAATAGCAATCAGCCCCAGCATTTT
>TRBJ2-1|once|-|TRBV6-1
CASSLPVTLNNEQFF
TGTGCCAGCAGTCTGCCCGTGACCCTTAACAATGAGCAGTTCTTC
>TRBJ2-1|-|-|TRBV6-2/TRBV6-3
CASSYQTEYNEQFF
TGTGCCAGCAGTTACCAGACAGAATACAATGAGCAGTTCTTC
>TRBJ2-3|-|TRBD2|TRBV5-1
CASSLAGGGAQYF
TGCGCCAGCAGCTTGGCCGGGGGGGGGGCGCAGTATTTT
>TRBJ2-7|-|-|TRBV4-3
CASSPDFSSYEQYF
TGCGCCAGCAGCCCGGACTTTTCCTCCTACGAGCAGTACTTC
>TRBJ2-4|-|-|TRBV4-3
CASSQAVGEKKNIQYF
TGCGCCAGCAGCCAAGCGGTAGGGGAGAAGAAAAACATTCAGTACTTC
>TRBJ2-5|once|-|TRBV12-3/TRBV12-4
CASSLGAAKETQYF
TGTGCCAGCAGCCTTGGAGCTGCCAAAGAGACCCAGTACTTC
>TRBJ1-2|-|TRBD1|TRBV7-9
CASSLDPLGTGPPNGHTF
TGTGCCAGCAGCTTAGACCCCTTAGGGACAGGACCCCCAAATGGCCACACCTTC
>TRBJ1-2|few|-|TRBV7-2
CASSLRSPNYGYTF
TGTGCCAGCAGCTTAAGGAGCCCTAACTATGGCTACACCTTC
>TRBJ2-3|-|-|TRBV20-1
CSASVPAGTDTQYF
TGCAGTGCTAGTGTACCCGCGGGCACAGATACGCAGTATTTT
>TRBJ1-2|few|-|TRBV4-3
CASSQDKTVGYGYTF
TGCGCCAGCAGCCAAGATAAGACAGTTGGCTATGGCTACACCTTC
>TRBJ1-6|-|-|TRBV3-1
CASSGDGDSPPHF
TGTGCCAGCAGTGGGGACGGAGATTCACCCCCCCACTTT
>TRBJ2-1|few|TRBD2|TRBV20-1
CSARGGPYNEQFF
TGCAGTGCTCGGGGGGGCCCTTACAATGAGCAGTTCTTC
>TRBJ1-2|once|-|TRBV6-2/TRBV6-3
CASRQGGKIGDGYTF
TGTGCCAGCAGACAGGGAGGGAAGATCGGCGATGGCTACACCTTC
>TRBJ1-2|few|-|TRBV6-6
CASSYSTGGGYTF
TGTGCCAGCAGTTACTCCACCGGGGGCGGCTACACCTTC
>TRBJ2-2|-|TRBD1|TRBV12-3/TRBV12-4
CASSSTGMGTGELFF
TGTGCCAGCAGTTCGACAGGGATGGGGACCGGGGAGCTGTTTTTT
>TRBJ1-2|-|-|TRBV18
CASSPPQANYGYTF
TGTGCCAGCTCACCACCTCAAGCTAACTATGGCTACACCTTC
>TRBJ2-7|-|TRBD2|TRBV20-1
CSASFRLAGGGRDYEQYF
TGCAGTGCTAGTTTTCGACTAGCGGGGGGAGGTAGGGACTACGAGCAGTACTTC
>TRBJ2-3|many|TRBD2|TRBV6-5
CASRLGGASTDTQYF
TGTGCCAGCAGGCTCGGGGGGGCAAGCACAGATACGCAGTATTTT
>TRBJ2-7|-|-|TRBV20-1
CSARIDRYGYERYF
TGCAGTGCTAGAATCGACAGGTACGGCTACGAGCGGTACTTC
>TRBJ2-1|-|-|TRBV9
CASSPETSPYNEQFF
TGTGCCAGCAGCCCTGAAACAAGCCCCTACAATGAGCAGTTCTTC
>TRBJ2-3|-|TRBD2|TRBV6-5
CASRSGLAGGTRYAYF
TGTGCCAGCAGGTCGGGACTAGCGGGAGGGACCCGATACGCGTATTTT
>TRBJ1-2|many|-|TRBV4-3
CASSQEGAEYYGYTF
TGCGCCAGCAGCCAAGAAGGGGCGGAGTACTATGGCTACACCTTC
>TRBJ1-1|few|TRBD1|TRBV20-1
CSARDVVQGVGTEAFF
TGCAGTGCTAGAGATGTAGTCCAGGGGGTCGGCACTGAAGCTTTCTTT
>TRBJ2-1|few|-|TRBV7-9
CASSLAGGTYEQFF
TGTGCCAGCAGCTTAGCGGGGGGTACATATGAGCAGTTCTTC
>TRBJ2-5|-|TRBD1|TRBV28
CASSSRTGQGNEQYF
TGTGCCAGCAGTTCCCGGACTGGACAGGGGAATGAGCAGTACTTC
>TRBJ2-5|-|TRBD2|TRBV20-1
CSATGTSDRYNEQYF
TGCAGTGCTACCGGGACTAGCGACCGCTACAATGAGCAGTACTTC
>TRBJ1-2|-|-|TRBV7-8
CASSPLLRGYTF
TGTGCCAGCAGCCCGCTCTTAAGAGGCTACACCTTC
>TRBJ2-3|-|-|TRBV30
CASGGNTQYF
TGTGCGTCCGGGGGTAATACGCAGTATTTT
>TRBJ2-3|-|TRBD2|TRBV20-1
CSAKAGGPSDTQYF
TGCAGTGCTAAAGCGGGGGGGCCTTCAGATACGCAGTATTTT
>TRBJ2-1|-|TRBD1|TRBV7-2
CASSRTGGAYNEQFF
TGTGCCAGCAGCCGTACAGGGGGCGCCTACAATGAGCAGTTCTTC
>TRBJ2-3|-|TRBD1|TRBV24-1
CATSDGDRPSTDTQYF
TGTGCCACCAGTGACGGGGACAGACCTAGCACAGATACGCAGTATTTT
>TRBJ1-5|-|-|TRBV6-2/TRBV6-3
CASGLLSNQPQHF
TGTGCCAGCGGTCTTTTGAGCAATCAGCCCCAGCATTTT
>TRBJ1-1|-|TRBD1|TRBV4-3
CACSHSGDRVNTEAFF
TGCGCCTGCAGCCATTCCGGGGACAGAGTGAACACTGAAGCTTTCTTT
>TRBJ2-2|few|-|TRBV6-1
CASREFGELFF
TGTGCCAGCAGGGAGTTCGGGGAGCTGTTTTTT
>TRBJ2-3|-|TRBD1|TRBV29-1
CSAQQGRSTDTQYF
TGCAGCGCCCAACAGGGGAGAAGCACAGATACGCAGTATTTT
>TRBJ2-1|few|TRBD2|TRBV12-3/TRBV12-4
CASSLSLSGGAREQFF
TGTGCCAGCAGTTTGAGCTTGAGCGGGGGGGCCCGTGAGCAGTTCTTC
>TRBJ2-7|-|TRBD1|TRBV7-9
CASSPRDRVNEQYF
TGTGCCAGCAGCCCCCGGGACAGGGTGAACGAGCAGTACTTC
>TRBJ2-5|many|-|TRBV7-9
CASSSPDMGRETQYF
TGTGCCAGCAGCTCCCCCGACATGGGTCGAGAGACCCAGTACTTC
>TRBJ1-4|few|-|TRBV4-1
CASSQDGRGPNNEKLFF
TGCGCCAGCAGCCAAGACGGGCGGGGACCGAATAATGAAAAACTGTTTTTT
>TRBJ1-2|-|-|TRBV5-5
CASSPIDPAFGYGYTF
TGTGCCAGCAGCCCAATCGACCCAGCTTTCGGCTATGGCTACACCTTC
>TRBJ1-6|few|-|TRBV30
CAWSDPWGGLNSPLHF
TGTGCCTGGAGCGACCCCTGGGGGGGTTTGAATTCACCCCTCCACTTT
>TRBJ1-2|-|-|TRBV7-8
CASSLFAQDYGYTF
TGTGCCAGCAGCTTGTTCGCACAGGACTATGGCTACACCTTC
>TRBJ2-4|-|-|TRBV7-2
CASSLGSTYKQYF
TGTGCCAGCAGCTTGGGCTCAACCTACAAGCAGTACTTC
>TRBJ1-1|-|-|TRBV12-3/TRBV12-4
CASSSPFREGAEAFF
TGTGCCAGCAGCTCTCCATTCCGGGAAGGGGCTGAAGCTTTCTTT
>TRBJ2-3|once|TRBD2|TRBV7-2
CASSLPGTSGGTDTQYF
TGTGCCAGCAGCTTACCAGGGACTAGCGGGGGCACAGATACGCAGTATTTT
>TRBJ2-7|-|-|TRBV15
CATSTRTGRGYEQYF
TGTGCCACCAGCACTAGGACAGGGCGGGGGTACGAGCAGTACTTC
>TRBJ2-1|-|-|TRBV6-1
CASRMVNEQFF
TGTGCCAGCAGGATGGTTAATGAGCAGTTCTTC
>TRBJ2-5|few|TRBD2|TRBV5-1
CASSLGPLAGQETQYF
TGCGCCAGCAGCTTGGGGCCCCTAGCGGGCCAAGAGACCCAGTACTTC
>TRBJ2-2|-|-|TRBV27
CASGRDTDTGELFF
TGTGCCAGCGGCCGGGACACAGACACCGGGGAGCTGTTTTTT